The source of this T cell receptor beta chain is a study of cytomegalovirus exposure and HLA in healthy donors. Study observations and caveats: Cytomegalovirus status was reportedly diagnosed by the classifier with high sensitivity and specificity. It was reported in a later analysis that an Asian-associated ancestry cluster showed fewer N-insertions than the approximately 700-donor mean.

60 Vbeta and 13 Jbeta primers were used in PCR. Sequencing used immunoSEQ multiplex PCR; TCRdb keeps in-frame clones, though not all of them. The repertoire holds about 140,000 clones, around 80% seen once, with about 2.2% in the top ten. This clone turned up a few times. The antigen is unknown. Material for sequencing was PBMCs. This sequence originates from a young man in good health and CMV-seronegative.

The CDR3 is CASSAGGYTEAFF. CDR3 sequence (DNA): TGTGCCAGCAGCGCAGGGGGCTACACTGAAGCTTTCTTT. The rearrangement links TRBV6-1 to TRBJ1-1; 8 bases map to TRBD1. The CDR3 is 13 residues long. With V trimmed by 6 bases and J by 3 bases, 3 bases remained unmatched. Germline V gene sequence: CDR1 MNHNS, CDR2 SASEGT.